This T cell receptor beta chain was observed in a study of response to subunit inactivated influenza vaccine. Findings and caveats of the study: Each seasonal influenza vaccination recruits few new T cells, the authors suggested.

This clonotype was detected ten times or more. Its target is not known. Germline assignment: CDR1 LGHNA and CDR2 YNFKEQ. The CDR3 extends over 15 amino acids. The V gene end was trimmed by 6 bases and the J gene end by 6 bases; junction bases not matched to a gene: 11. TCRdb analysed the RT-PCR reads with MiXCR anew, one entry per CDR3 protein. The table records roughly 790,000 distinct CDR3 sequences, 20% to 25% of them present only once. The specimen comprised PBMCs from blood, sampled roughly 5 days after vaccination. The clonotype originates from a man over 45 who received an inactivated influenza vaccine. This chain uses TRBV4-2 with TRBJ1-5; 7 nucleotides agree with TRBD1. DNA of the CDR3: TGTGCCAGCAGTAAGCCTCAGGGGGTCTGTCAGCCCCAGCATTTT. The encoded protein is CASSKPQGVCQPQHF.